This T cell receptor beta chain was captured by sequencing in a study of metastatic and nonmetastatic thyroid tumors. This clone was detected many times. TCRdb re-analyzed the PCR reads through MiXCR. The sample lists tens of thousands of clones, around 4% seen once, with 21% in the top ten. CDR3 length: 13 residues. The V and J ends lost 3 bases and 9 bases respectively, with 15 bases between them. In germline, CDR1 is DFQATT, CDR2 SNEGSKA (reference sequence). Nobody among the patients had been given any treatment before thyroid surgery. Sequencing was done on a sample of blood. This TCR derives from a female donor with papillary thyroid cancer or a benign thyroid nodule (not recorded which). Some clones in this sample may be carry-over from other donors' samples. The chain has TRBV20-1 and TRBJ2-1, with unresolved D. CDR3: CSARARVGGEQFF. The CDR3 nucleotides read TGCAGTGCTAGGGCTAGGGTGGGTGGTGAGCAGTTCTTC.